Listed here is a single T cell receptor (beta chain). The antigen is not known. Any patient presenting with uncontrolled infection, other autoimmune disease, pregnancy or lactation was left out. On the basis of clinical symptoms, serum thyroxine and TRAb, thyroid ultrasound and orbital computed tomography, diagnoses were made. The data were obtained in a study of T cells in Graves' hyperthyroidism and ophthalmopathy. The source material, RNA transcripts, was used to amplify TCR beta CDR3 regions. The HTBI primer set served for first-round RT-PCR of the TCR CDR3. From the multiplex PCR reads, TCRdb called clonotypes with MiXCR, one entry per CDR3 protein. The data show roughly 510,000 distinct CDR3 sequences, with 46% seen just once and 35% to 50% held by the top ten. Findings of the study overall: Most thyroid clonotypes expanded above 0.001 appeared in blood too. Ophthalmopathy was predicted by the model a median of 6.5 months ahead of onset.

Germline V CDR1 and CDR2: SQVTM, ANQGSEA. Trimming cost V 8 bases and J 0 bases, with 10 bases left between them. This CDR3 comprises 12 residues. V and J are TRBV29-1 and TRBJ1-1; D is perhaps TRBD1 (5 bases). The sequence was obtained from an adult woman with Graves' disease, either hyperthyroidism or ophthalmopathy (not recorded which). Sequenced material: peripheral blood or thyroid tissue (not recorded which). CDR3: CSRGRMNTEAFF. The CDR3 nucleotides are TGCAGCCGGGGGAGGATGAACACTGAAGCTTTCTTT.